This T cell receptor beta chain was observed in a study of CD8+ T cells in alopecia areata. The germline V gene encodes CDR1 SGHTA and CDR2 FQGNSA. V lost 5 bases and J 1 base, leaving 8 bases between the germline ends. This CDR3 contains 13 residues. Treatment reported: oral pan-JAK inhibitor, 5-10 mg twice daily. Reverse transcription of extracted RNA yielded cDNA, which provided the sequencing template. This table comes from immunoSEQ multiplex PCR, and its TCRdb copy is limited to in-frame clones, with some not included. Of a few hundred thousand clones listed, more than 45% are singletons. The origin of this receptor is a human donor with alopecia areata. This specimen consisted of CD4+ T cells sorted from blood, obtained at week 4, from a patient treated with tofacitinib. This rearrangement joins TRBV7-2 to TRBJ1-1, with D uncertain. The CDR3 loop reads CASSTFENTEAFF. In DNA form, the CDR3 reads TGTGCCAGCAGCACGTTCGAGAACACTGAAGCTTTCTTT.